This T cell receptor (beta chain) is from a study of T cells in Graves' hyperthyroidism and ophthalmopathy. Researchers amplified the TCR beta CDR3 regions from RNA transcripts. In the first-round RT-PCR of the TCR CDR3, the HTBI primer set was used. Each CDR3 protein gets one entry after TCRdb re-called the multiplex PCR reads with MiXCR. The data show approximately 620,000 distinct CDR3 sequences, about 14% seen once. Regarding the study as a whole: Blood shared most expanded thyroid clonotypes above 0.001.

The CDR3 extends over 15 amino acids. Trimming shortened V by 1 base and J by 8 bases, and 12 bases separated the two germline ends. This clonotype was detected many times. The antigen is not known. Based on clinical symptoms, serum thyroxine and TRAb, thyroid ultrasound and orbital computed tomography, diagnoses were reached. The source of this sequence is a woman aged 25 to 39 with Graves' hyperthyroidism that later progressed to Graves' ophthalmopathy. The sequenced sample was blood. The V gene is TRBV12-3 or TRBV12-4, the J gene TRBJ1-6, with D unclear. CDR3 sequence (DNA): TGTGCCAGCAGTTTAGAGAGGGAAGTGGATTCACCCCTCCACTTT. Its protein is CASSLEREVDSPLHF.